This TCR beta chain was obtained from a study of early T cells in non-severe SARS-CoV-2 infection (dated by TCRdb to the early 2020s). At the level of the whole study: Because TCR sequencing relied on bulk RNA taken from unsorted whole blood, pairing of alpha and beta chains was not possible. Paper-wide results and their limitations: VDJdb matching was skewed toward anti-spike CD8 responses and likely underestimated virus-specific expansions, missing private and CD4 specificities.

A case-control design nested within a healthcare worker cohort in London, UK, was used, with weekly nasopharyngeal swab PCR tests and blood sampling performed. Healthcare workers were recruited during the week of the UK lockdown, between 23 and 31 March 2020, and followed weekly for up to roughly 15 weeks. This clonotype was observed a handful of times. What antigen it recognizes has not been identified. Within one base of it there is no much larger clone, and no base qualities were kept. Library method: 5' RACE. Sequencer: NextSeq 500. Unique molecular identifiers were attached to individual cDNA molecules in the TCR library protocol so that sequencing error and PCR bias could be corrected. Sequencing covered both TCR alpha and beta chains, and within each sample the abundances of alpha and beta sequences were tightly co-correlated. The authors' analysis ran thus. Decombinator V4 was used to perform V gene, J gene and CDR3 annotation of TCR sequences. TCRs were defined as expanded if a significant change between any two time points was detected under a Poisson model with p below 0.0001. TCR abundances were normalised to the total number of TCRs sequenced in each sample and reported as counts per million. MAIT TCRs were defined by TRAV1-2 paired with TRAJ12, TRAJ20 or TRAJ33, and iNKT TCRs by TRAV10 paired with TRAJ18. A search of VDJdb, accessed on 1 November 2021, was run for TCRs annotated to CMV, EBV and SARS-CoV-2, with TCRs annotated for multiple antigens excluded. TCRdb reprocessing: public reads trimmed at Q25 with fastp, clones called with MiXCR, in-frame beta chains kept. CDR3 protein duplicates are merged, each entry listing the most common genes and DNA. None of the V and J calls come from the authors' own analysis; TCRdb made them. In this sample the table shows more than 65,000 distinct CDR3 sequences, more than 10% of which occur a single time. The ten largest clones capture approximately 1.1% of the sample.

The junction shows trimming of 4 bases on V and 6 bases on J, and the gene matches do not reach 11 bases of it. From a lookup of the germline V gene (reference sequence), CDR1 and CDR2 are SGHNT and YYREEE. The cysteine opens and the phenylalanine closes a CDR3 of 16 amino acids. Of all the DNA, just the CDR3 is kept, 48 bases in frame from base 1. This TCR derives from an adult who was a healthcare worker with PCR-confirmed SARS-CoV-2 infection or an uninfected control (not recorded which). Sequences were obtained from whole blood. This sequence uses TRBV5-4 and TRBJ2-2; 8 bases in the junction line up with TRBD1. The sequenced DNA is TGTGCCAGCAGCCTCCGGCAGGGGGCAGGGGCCGGGGAGCTGTTTTTT. This gives the protein CASSLRQGAGAGELFF. The CDR3 plus the reference TRBV5-4 and TRBJ2-2 genes for the other parts give the full variable domain: ETGVTQSPTHLIKTRGQQVTLRCSSQSGHNTVSWYQQALGQGPQFIFQYYREEENGRGNFPPRFSGLQFPNYSSELNVNALELDDSALYLCASSLRQGAGAGELFFGEGSRLTVL.